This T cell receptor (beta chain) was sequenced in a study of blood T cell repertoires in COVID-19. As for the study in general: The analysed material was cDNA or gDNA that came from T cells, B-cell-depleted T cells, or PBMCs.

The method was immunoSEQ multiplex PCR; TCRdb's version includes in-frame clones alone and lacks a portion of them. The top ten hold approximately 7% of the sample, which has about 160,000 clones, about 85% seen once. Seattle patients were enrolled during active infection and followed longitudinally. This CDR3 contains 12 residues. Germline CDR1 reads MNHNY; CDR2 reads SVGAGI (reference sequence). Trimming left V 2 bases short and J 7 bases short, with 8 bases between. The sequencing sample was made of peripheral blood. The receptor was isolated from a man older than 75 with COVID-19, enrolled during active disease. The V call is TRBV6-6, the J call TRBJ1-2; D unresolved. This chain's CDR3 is CASSYRAFGYTF. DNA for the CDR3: TGTGCCAGCAGTTACCGAGCGTTTGGCTACACCTTC.